This T cell receptor beta chain was recorded in a study of monozygotic twins with inflammatory bowel disease. TCRdb reanalyzed the 5' RACE reads and collapses them to one entry per CDR3 protein, without DNA. The sample totals approximately 160,000 distinct CDR3 sequences. This CDR3 has 13 residues. Germline V gene sequence: CDR1 MDHEN, CDR2 SYDVKM. Overall study findings and caveats: IBD patients shared fewer clonotypes with other individuals than healthy twins, especially patients with disease activity signs.

As concerns this clonotype: Its cognate antigen is unknown.

This chain uses TRBV28 with TRBJ2-7; TCRdb's D call of TRBD1 is untestable without DNA. The sequencing sample was made of blood. The receptor's source is a human donor with ulcerative colitis or Crohn's disease, or a healthy co-twin of an affected twin (not recorded which). CDR3 protein: CATARSGSYEQYF.